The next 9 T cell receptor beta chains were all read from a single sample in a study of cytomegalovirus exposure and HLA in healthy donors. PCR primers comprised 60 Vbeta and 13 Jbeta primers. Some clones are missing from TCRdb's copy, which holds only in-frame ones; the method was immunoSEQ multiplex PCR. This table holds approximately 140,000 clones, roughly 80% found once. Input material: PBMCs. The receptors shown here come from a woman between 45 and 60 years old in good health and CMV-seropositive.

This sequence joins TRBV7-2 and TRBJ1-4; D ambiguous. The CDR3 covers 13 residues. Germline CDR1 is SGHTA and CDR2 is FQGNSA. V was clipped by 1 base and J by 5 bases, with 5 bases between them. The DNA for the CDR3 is TGTGCCAGCAGCTTAGGCCAGAATGAAAAACTGTTTTTT. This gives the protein CASSLGQNEKLFF.

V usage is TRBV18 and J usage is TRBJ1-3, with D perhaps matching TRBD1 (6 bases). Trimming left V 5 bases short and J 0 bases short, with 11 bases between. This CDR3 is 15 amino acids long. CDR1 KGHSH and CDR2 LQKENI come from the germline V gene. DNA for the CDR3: TGTGCCAGCTCAGAGGGGGAGAGCTCTGGAAACACCATATATTTT. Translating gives CASSEGESSGNTIYF.

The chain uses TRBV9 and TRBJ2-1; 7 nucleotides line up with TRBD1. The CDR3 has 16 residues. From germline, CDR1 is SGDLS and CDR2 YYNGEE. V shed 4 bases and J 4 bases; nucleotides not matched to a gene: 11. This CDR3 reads CASSPPQGIEYNEQFF. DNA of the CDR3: TGTGCCAGCAGCCCACCACAGGGGATTGAGTACAATGAGCAGTTCTTC.

In DNA form, the CDR3 reads TGTGCCAGCTCACCACTCGCTCAACAGGGTGAATCACCCCTCCACTTT. It translates to CASSPLAQQGESPLHF. The J gene is TRBJ1-6, the V gene TRBV18; D may be TRBD1 (6 bases). V was shortened by 1 base and J by 10 bases, with 17 bases between the two germline ends. Per the germline V gene, CDR1 is KGHSH and CDR2 is LQKENI. The CDR3 totals 16 residues.

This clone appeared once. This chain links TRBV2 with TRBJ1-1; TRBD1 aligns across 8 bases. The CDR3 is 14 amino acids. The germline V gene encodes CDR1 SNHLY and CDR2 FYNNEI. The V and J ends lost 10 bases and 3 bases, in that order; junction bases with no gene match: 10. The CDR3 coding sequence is TGTGCCACCTCCCTGACAGGGGCCCACACTGAAGCTTTCTTT. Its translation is CATSLTGAHTEAFF.

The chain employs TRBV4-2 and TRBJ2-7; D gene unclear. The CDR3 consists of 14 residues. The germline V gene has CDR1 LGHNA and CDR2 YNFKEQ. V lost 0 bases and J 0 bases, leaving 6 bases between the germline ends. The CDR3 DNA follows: TGTGCCAGCAGCCAAGATCGAGTCTCCTACGAGCAGTACTTC. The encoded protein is CASSQDRVSYEQYF.

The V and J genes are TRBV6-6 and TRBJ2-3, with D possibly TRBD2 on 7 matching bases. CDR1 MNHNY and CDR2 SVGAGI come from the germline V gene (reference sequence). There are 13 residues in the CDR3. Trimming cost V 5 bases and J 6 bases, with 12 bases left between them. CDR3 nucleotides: TGTGCCAGCAGTCGGGGGGCTCGGGATACGCAGTATTTT. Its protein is CASSRGARDTQYF.

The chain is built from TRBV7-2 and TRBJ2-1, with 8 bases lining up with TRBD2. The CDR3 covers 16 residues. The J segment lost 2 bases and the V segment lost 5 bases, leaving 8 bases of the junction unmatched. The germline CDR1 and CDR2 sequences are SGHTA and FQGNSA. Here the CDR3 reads CASSPLAGGAYNEQFF. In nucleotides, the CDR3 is TGTGCCAGCAGCCCCTTGGCCGGGGGGGCCTACAATGAGCAGTTCTTC.

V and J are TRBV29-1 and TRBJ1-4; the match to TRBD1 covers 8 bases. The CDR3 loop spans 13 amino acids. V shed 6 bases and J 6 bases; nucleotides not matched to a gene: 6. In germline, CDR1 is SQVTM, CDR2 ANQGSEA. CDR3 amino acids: CSVYTGGYEKLFF. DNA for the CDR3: TGCAGCGTATACACAGGGGGATATGAAAAACTGTTTTTT.